Below, 10 T cell receptor beta chains from the same sample are listed, as sequenced in a study of cytomegalovirus exposure and HLA in healthy donors (dated by TCRdb to 2017 to 2019). Library generation was performed with the immunoSEQ multiplex PCR assay. A mixture of 60 forward primers for TCR Vbeta segments and 13 reverse primers for TCR Jbeta segments was used in the multiplex PCR. TCRdb provides this immuneACCESS table in a form limited to in-frame rearrangements. Some clones are lacking; in checked studies, under half of them reflect an unresolved V gene, and why the rest are absent is not known. The sample table lists a few hundred thousand clones, just under 85% of them with a count of one. About 2% of the sample goes to the ten largest clones. Sample: PBMCs. The receptors derive from a woman between 35 and 50 years old in good health and CMV-seropositive.

This chain uses TRBV30 with TRBJ1-2, with D perhaps matching TRBD1 (6 bases). Trimming stripped 0 bases from V and 2 bases from J, with 10 bases between. Per germline, CDR1 GTSNPN and CDR2 SVGIG (reference sequence). This CDR3 comprises 14 residues. In DNA, the CDR3 is TGTGCCTGGAGTGTACACAGGGAAAACTATGGCTACACCTTC. Translation: CAWSVHRENYGYTF.

The rearrangement uses TRBV20-1 and TRBJ2-3, with TRBD1 as a possible D gene (5 bases). The V and J ends lost 7 bases and 2 bases respectively, with 7 bases between them. CDR1 and CDR2 (germline): DFQATT, SNEGSKA (reference sequence). The CDR3 covers 11 residues. CDR3 coding DNA: TGCAGTGTCAGGGTCACAGATACGCAGTATTTT. Translation gives CSVRVTDTQYF.

In this sample, this clone turned up once. The chain has TRBV10-3 and TRBJ1-5; TRBD1 matches at 7 bases. The length of the CDR3 is 13 residues. Per the germline V gene, CDR1 is ENHRY and CDR2 is SYGVKD. V lost 11 bases to trimming and J lost 2 bases; unmatched junction nucleotides: 6. The CDR3 DNA is TGTGCCTCCGGCGGGACAGGCAATCAGCCCCAGCATTTT. It translates to CASGGTGNQPQHF.

This chain links TRBV9 with TRBJ1-3; TRBD1 matches at 7 bases. The germline CDR1 and CDR2 sequences are SGDLS and YYNGEE. The CDR3 is 17 amino acids. V shed 4 bases, J shed 4 bases, and the junction held 14 bases outside the gene matches. The CDR3 loop reads CASSTSGQALRGNTIYF. DNA for the CDR3: TGTGCCAGCAGCACCTCTGGACAGGCCCTTAGGGGAAACACCATATATTTT. The full variable domain, with the rest looked up from reference TRBV9 and TRBJ1-3, is DSGVTQTPKHLITATGQRVTLRCSPRSGDLSVYWYQQSLDQGLQFLIQYYNGEERAKGNILERFSAQQFPDLHSELNLSSLELGDSALYFCASSTSGQALRGNTIYFGEGSWLTVV.

The chain couples TRBV11-1 to TRBJ2-5; TRBD2 aligns across 7 bases. The junction had 6 bases not matched to a gene; V was cut back by 5 bases and J by 9 bases. The CDR3 loop spans 12 amino acids. The germline CDR1 and CDR2 sequences are SGHAT and FQDESV (reference sequence). The CDR3 is CASSPSREAQYF. DNA for the CDR3: TGTGCCAGCAGCCCCTCCCGGGAGGCCCAGTACTTC. Filled out from reference TRBV11-1 and TRBJ2-5, the complete variable domain reads EAEVAQSPRYKITEKSQAVAFWCDPISGHATLYWYRQILGQGPELLVQFQDESVVDDSQLPKDRFSAERLKGVDSTLKIQPAELGDSAMYLCASSPSREAQYFGPGTRLLVL.

CDR3 in amino acids: CASSPGGQGTDTQYF. The CDR3 DNA reads TGTGCCAGCTCACCAGGGGGACAGGGCACAGATACGCAGTATTTT. This chain links TRBV18 with TRBJ2-3, with 8 positions matching TRBD1. The CDR3 has 15 amino acids. Germline loops: CDR1 KGHSH, CDR2 LQKENI. V shed 2 bases, J shed 1 base, and the junction held 2 bases outside the gene matches.

The chain joins TRBV15 to TRBJ1-1, with no clear D. Germline-derived CDR1 and CDR2 are LNHNV and YYDKDF (reference sequence). The length of the CDR3 is 12 residues. Trimming took off 1 base at V and 7 bases at J, with 7 bases between the two ends. CDR3 residues: CATSRAGNEAFF. CDR3 sequence (DNA): TGTGCCACCAGCAGAGCGGGGAATGAAGCTTTCTTT.

J is TRBJ1-2 and V is TRBV28; 7 bases are a match to TRBD1. The V and J ends lost 5 bases and 3 bases, in that order; junction bases with no gene match: 6. The CDR3 extends over 14 amino acids. Germline CDR1 is MDHEN and CDR2 is SYDVKM. The CDR3 protein is CASSTTGTDYGYTF. The CDR3 DNA reads as TGTGCCAGCAGTACCACCGGGACAGACTATGGCTACACCTTC.

The J gene is TRBJ1-2, the V gene TRBV7-2; TRBD1 agrees at 9 bases. CDR1 and CDR2 from the germline V gene are SGHTA and FQGNSA. The V gene end was trimmed by 5 bases and the J gene end by 6 bases; junction bases not matched to a gene: 4. CDR3 length: 13 amino acids. Here the CDR3 DNA reads TGTGCCAGCAGCCCCCGACAGGGGGATGGCTACACCTTC. This translates into CASSPRQGDGYTF.

This chain joins TRBV18 and TRBJ2-7, with TRBD2 matching over 14 bases. There are 16 residues in the CDR3. The V gene's germline CDR1 is KGHSH and CDR2 LQKENI. Losses at the gene ends were 1 base for V and 4 bases for J; bases not matched to a gene: 3. The CDR3 here is CASSPQGTSGRYEQYF. CDR3 sequence (DNA): TGTGCCAGCTCACCACAAGGGACTAGCGGGAGATACGAGCAGTACTTC.